This T cell receptor (beta chain) was identified in a study of T cells in Graves' hyperthyroidism and ophthalmopathy. Findings and caveats of the study: Ophthalmopathy and stable hyperthyroidism were told apart by a 13 V-J model.

The investigators amplified TCR beta CDR3 regions from RNA transcripts. An initial round of RT-PCR targeting the TCR CDR3 relied on the HTBI primer set. TCRdb re-analysed the multiplex PCR reads in MiXCR, keeping a single row per CDR3 protein. The table shows over 300,000 distinct CDR3 sequences, with approximately 14% occurring only once. Ten or more counts support this clonotype. Antigen unknown. Each person with ophthalmopathy scored at least 3 on the Clinical Activity Score, reached NOSPECS grade 4 or higher, and had been ill under 3 months. Uncontrolled infections, other autoimmune diseases, pregnancy or lactation led to exclusion of patients. The sequenced sample consisted of blood. The TCR sequence derives from a woman aged 40 to 50 with Graves' ophthalmopathy.

The CDR3, as DNA: TGCAGTGCTAGTGGCTCCGTGAACACTGAAGCTTTCTTT. It specifies CSASGSVNTEAFF. The genes are TRBV20-1 and TRBJ1-1; D is unclear. Trimming stripped 3 bases from V and 0 bases from J, with 8 bases between. This CDR3 has 13 amino acids. CDR1 DFQATT and CDR2 SNEGSKA come from the germline V gene (reference sequence).